This note documents a single T cell receptor (beta chain) sequence. CDR1 is LNHDA, CDR2 SQIVND, per germline (reference sequence). The V and J ends lost 3 bases and 3 bases respectively, with 13 bases between them. The CDR3 is 15 amino acids. The method was immunoSEQ multiplex PCR; TCRdb's version includes in-frame clones alone and lacks a portion of them. The sample gives 220,000 or so clones, nearly 90% of which show up once; about 14% is in the top ten. This sample stems from a study of blood T cell repertoires in COVID-19. About the research overall: COVID-19 samples, acute and convalescent, were from the United States, Italy and Spain.

What was sequenced was PBMCs or T cells enriched from blood (not recorded which). This clonotype was obtained from a man aged 25-45 years who had been exposed to COVID-19. V gene TRBV19 combines with J gene TRBJ2-3, with a weak D call TRBD1 (6 bases). The DNA for the CDR3 is TGTGCCAGTAGTATCCTCCCCACAGGGACAGATACGCAGTATTTT. Translated, it gives CASSILPTGTDTQYF.